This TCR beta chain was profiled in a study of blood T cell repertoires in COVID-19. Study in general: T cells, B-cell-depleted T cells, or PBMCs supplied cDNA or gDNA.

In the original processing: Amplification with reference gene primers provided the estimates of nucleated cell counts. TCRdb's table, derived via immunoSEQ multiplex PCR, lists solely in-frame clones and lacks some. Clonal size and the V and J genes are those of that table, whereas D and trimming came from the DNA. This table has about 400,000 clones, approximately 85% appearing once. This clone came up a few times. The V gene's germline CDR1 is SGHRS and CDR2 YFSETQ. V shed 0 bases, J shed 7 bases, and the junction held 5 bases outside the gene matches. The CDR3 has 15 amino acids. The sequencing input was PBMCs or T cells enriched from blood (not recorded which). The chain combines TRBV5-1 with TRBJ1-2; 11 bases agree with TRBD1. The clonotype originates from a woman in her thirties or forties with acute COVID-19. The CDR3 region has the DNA TGCGCCAGCAGCTTGGGAGGACAGGGGGCTTTTGGCTACACCTTC. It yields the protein CASSLGGQGAFGYTF.